Listed below are T cell receptor beta chains from one sample, sequenced in a study of PD-1 blockade in classical Hodgkin lymphoma. Clones were read by immunoSEQ multiplex PCR, and TCRdb kept only the in-frame ones, dropping some. This table has almost 15,000 clones, around nine tenths appearing once. Material: CD8+ T cells from blood, obtained before the fourth cycle of nivolumab. The receptor source for this set is a human donor with classical Hodgkin lymphoma. Each CDR3 is given with its conserved first and last residue. D genes are given only for firm matches. Size is omitted from some rows. Given values are once, few, many or a class for expanded clones.

clone size	J gene	V gene	D gene	CDR3 protein	CDR3 DNA
-	TRBJ2-7	TRBV6-1	-	CASSELFQATGEQYF	TGTGCCAGCAGTGAATTGTTCCAGGCTACGGGCGAGCAGTACTTC
-	TRBJ2-3	TRBV9	-	CASSPGDVAQYF	TGTGCCAGCAGCCCGGGGGATGTAGCGCAGTATTTT
-	TRBJ2-2	TRBV7-9	TRBD1	CASRPGTGSPGELFF	TGTGCCAGCAGGCCCGGGACAGGGTCCCCCGGGGAGCTGTTTTTT
-	TRBJ2-1	TRBV19	-	CASSIGSYNEQFF	TGTGCCAGTAGTATCGGATCCTACAATGAGCAGTTCTTC
-	TRBJ2-7	TRBV4-1	TRBD2	CASSQGLAGGYEQYF	TGCGCCAGCAGCCAGGGACTAGCGGGAGGCTACGAGCAGTACTTC
-	TRBJ2-7	TRBV2	-	CASSEVQRSHPGHEQYF	TGTGCCAGCAGTGAAGTTCAGAGGTCCCACCCGGGGCACGAGCAGTACTTC
-	TRBJ2-1	TRBV7-6	TRBD2	CASSSGTSANEQFF	TGTGCCAGCAGCTCCGGGACTAGCGCCAATGAGCAGTTCTTC
-	TRBJ2-5	TRBV4-1	-	CASSQDRDRDETQYF	TGCGCCAGCAGCCAAGATCGGGATAGGGACGAGACCCAGTACTTC
once	TRBJ1-2	TRBV6-5	-	CASSSTGLGKLYGYTF	TGTGCCAGCAGTTCGACCGGCTTGGGGAAACTCTATGGCTACACCTTC
-	TRBJ2-3	TRBV27	-	CASSPDTDTQYF	TGTGCCAGCAGTCCGGACACAGATACGCAGTATTTT
-	TRBJ2-7	TRBV7-8	TRBD1	CASRDRAYEQYF	TGTGCCAGCCGGGACAGGGCTTACGAGCAGTACTTC
-	TRBJ2-7	TRBV28	-	CASSLSSSYEQYF	TGTGCCAGCAGTTTGAGCAGCTCCTACGAGCAGTACTTC
-	TRBJ1-4	TRBV18	-	CASSGLAETNEKLFF	TGTGCCAGCTCAGGGTTGGCCGAGACTAATGAAAAACTGTTTTTT
-	TRBJ1-1	TRBV7-8	-	CASSLGLRDEAFF	TGTGCCAGCAGCTTAGGTTTGCGGGATGAAGCTTTCTTT
-	TRBJ2-1	TRBV11-2	-	CASSSGYYNEQFF	TGTGCCAGCAGCTCGGGGTATTACAATGAGCAGTTCTTC
once	TRBJ2-7	TRBV19	TRBD2	CASSASTSGNAYEQYF	TGTGCCAGTAGTGCTTCGACTAGCGGGAATGCCTACGAGCAGTACTTC
-	TRBJ2-3	TRBV19	TRBD2	CASAPGLASDTQYF	TGTGCCAGCGCGCCGGGACTAGCTAGCGATACGCAGTATTTT
-	TRBJ2-1	TRBV12-2	-	CASRLKPPSNRDEQFF	TGTGCAAGTCGCTTAAAACCCCCTTCCAACCGGGATGAGCAGTTCTTC
-	TRBJ2-5	TRBV7-9	-	CASSLAKSSRAPQYF	TGTGCCAGCAGCTTAGCGAAGTCCTCCCGGGCCCCCCAATACTTC
-	TRBJ2-1	TRBV28	-	CASRSGSSYNEQFF	TGTGCCAGCAGATCCGGGAGCTCCTACAATGAGCAGTTCTTC
once	TRBJ1-1	TRBV11-2	-	CASSAIRGGAHNTEAFF	TGTGCCAGCAGCGCTATTCGTGGGGGGGCCCATAACACTGAAGCTTTCTTT
-	TRBJ1-2	TRBV27	-	CASSQTGTLGGYTF	TGTGCCAGCAGTCAAACCGGGACCCTGGGTGGCTACACCTTC
-	TRBJ2-7	TRBV13	-	CASSLVGAYEQYF	TGTGCCAGCAGCTTAGTCGGAGCCTACGAGCAGTACTTC
once	TRBJ2-1	TRBV10-3	TRBD2	CAISESRGTSPYNEQFF	TGTGCCATCAGTGAGTCGAGAGGGACTAGCCCCTACAATGAGCAGTTCTTC
-	TRBJ2-7	TRBV7-7	-	CASSLGRGEYEQYF	TGTGCTAGCAGCTTAGGCAGGGGAGAATACGAGCAGTACTTC
-	TRBJ2-3	TRBV11-2	-	CASSLGPHPWDTDTQYF	TGTGCCAGCAGCTTAGGGCCCCACCCCTGGGACACAGATACGCAGTATTTT
-	TRBJ2-3	TRBV19	TRBD1	CASSIGTGLFADTQYF	TGTGCCAGTAGTATAGGGACAGGGTTGTTCGCAGATACGCAGTATTTT
-	TRBJ1-5	TRBV27	-	CASSQQGGTDQPQHF	TGTGCCAGCTCCCAACAGGGTGGGACTGATCAGCCCCAGCATTTT
-	TRBJ2-7	TRBV5-8	-	CASSLPGPYEQYF	TGTGCCAGCAGCTTGCCAGGGCCCTACGAGCAGTACTTC
-	TRBJ1-5	TRBV2	-	CASSPQGYSNQPQHF	TGTGCCAGCAGTCCCCAGGGCTATAGCAATCAGCCCCAGCATTTT
-	TRBJ2-7	TRBV28	TRBD1	CASSLGSYRGEQYF	TGTGCCAGCAGTTTAGGATCCTACAGGGGCGAGCAGTACTTC
-	TRBJ2-3	TRBV9	TRBD2	CASSFTPFSGGSTDTQYF	TGTGCCAGCAGCTTCACGCCCTTTAGCGGGGGTAGCACAGATACGCAGTATTTT
-	TRBJ2-7	TRBV27	TRBD2	CASSPSPTSGAYEQYF	TGTGCCAGCAGTCCCTCCCCGACTAGCGGGGCCTACGAGCAGTACTTC
-	TRBJ2-7	TRBV7-8	-	CASSLGGAKYYEQYF	TGTGCCAGCAGCCTGGGGGGGGCGAAGTACTACGAGCAGTACTTC
-	TRBJ2-5	TRBV7-6	TRBD2	CASTSSGMGQETQYF	TGTGCCAGCACCAGTAGCGGGATGGGTCAAGAGACCCAGTACTTC
-	TRBJ2-7	TRBV2	-	CASSVRISYEQYF	TGTGCCAGCAGTGTAAGGATTTCCTACGAGCAGTACTTC
-	TRBJ1-5	TRBV27	-	CASSWGKGQPQHF	TGTGCCAGCAGTTGGGGGAAGGGGCAGCCCCAGCATTTT
-	TRBJ1-3	TRBV7-8	-	CASSPTDSGYSGNTIYF	TGTGCCAGCAGCCCAACAGATTCCGGATACTCTGGAAACACCATATATTTT
-	TRBJ2-1	TRBV20-1	-	CSANREGEQFF	TGCAGTGCCAACAGGGAGGGCGAGCAGTTCTTC
few	TRBJ1-1	TRBV29-1	-	CSVGVNTEAFF	TGCAGCGTGGGAGTGAACACTGAAGCTTTCTTT
-	TRBJ1-5	TRBV27	-	CASSLWPGNQPQHF	TGTGCCAGCAGTTTATGGCCAGGGAATCAGCCCCAGCATTTT